This T cell receptor (beta chain) was captured by sequencing in a study of shared clonotypes between healthy human individuals. Study at large: The people who gave samples were two women and a few men aged 18 to 49. Study findings and constraints: Expectations were that clonotype sharing among donors would be affected by sequencing depth.

Adults of Caucasian background living in Nashville, Tennessee made up all donors. This clone has at least ten counts. Its antigen is still unknown. Each PCR replicate run on unsorted PBMC took in 300 to 350 ng DNA, around 30,000 T cell genomes. This table comes from immunoSEQ multiplex PCR, and its TCRdb copy is limited to in-frame clones, with some not included. Of about 510,000 clones listed, around 79% are singletons. The V segment lost 5 bases and the J segment 3 bases; nucleotides outside the gene matches: 8. The germline CDR1 and CDR2 sequences are SGHVS and FQNEAQ. The CDR3 sequence is 16 residues long.

Sequenced sample: PBMCs. The clonotype originates from a woman in her forties in good health. Some clones in this sample may be carry-over from other donors' samples. The chain employs TRBV7-8 and TRBJ2-1; TRBD1 matches 9 bases. The CDR3 coding sequence is TGTGCCAGCAGCACAACCCGACAGGGGGACTACAATGAGCAGTTCTTC. Translated, it gives CASSTTRQGDYNEQFF.